This T cell receptor beta chain stems from a study of T cells in Graves' hyperthyroidism and ophthalmopathy. Study as a whole: Sampling of peripheral blood happened at initial diagnosis, prior to any treatment. Findings and caveats of the study: Median prediction lead before ophthalmopathy onset was 5 to 7 months with the model. Peripheral blood also featured most of the thyroid clonotypes expanded above 0.001.

The study left out patients who had uncontrolled infection, other autoimmune disease, pregnancy or lactation. CDR1 is MNHGY, CDR2 SVAAGI, per germline. V lost 3 bases, J lost 4 bases, and 10 bases lay in between. The CDR3 totals 13 residues. Template material for amplifying TCR beta CDR3 regions consisted of RNA transcripts. HTBI primers drove first-round RT-PCR of the TCR CDR3. TCRdb used MiXCR to reprocess the multiplex PCR reads, holding one entry per CDR3 protein. There are around 500,000 distinct CDR3 sequences in the sample; roughly 15% occur only once, and roughly 29% lies in the top ten. Of note for this clonotype: What it binds is not known.

Specimen: blood. This sequence was found in a woman aged 25 to 39 with Graves' ophthalmopathy. The gene calls are TRBV6-9 and TRBJ2-7, with D possibly being TRBD2 (5 bases). The chain's CDR3 is CASSYGLTYEQYF. The CDR3, as DNA: TGTGCCAGCAGTTACGGACTGACGTACGAGCAGTACTTC.